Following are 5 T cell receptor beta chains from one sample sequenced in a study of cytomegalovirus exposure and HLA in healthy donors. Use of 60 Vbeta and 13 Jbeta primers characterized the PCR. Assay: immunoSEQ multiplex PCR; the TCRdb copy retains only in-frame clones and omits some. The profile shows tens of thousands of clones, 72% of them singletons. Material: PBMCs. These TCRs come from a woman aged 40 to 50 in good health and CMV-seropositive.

The CDR3 reads CASKTGHRSGNTIYF. CDR3 nucleotide sequence: TGTGCCAGCAAAACGGGACACCGCTCTGGAAACACCATATATTTT. The chain uses TRBV6-5 and TRBJ1-3; the D gene is possibly TRBD1 (6 bases). Trimming stripped 7 bases from V and 0 bases from J, with 13 bases between. The CDR3 consists of 15 residues. The germline CDR1 and CDR2 sequences are MNHEY and SVGAGI.

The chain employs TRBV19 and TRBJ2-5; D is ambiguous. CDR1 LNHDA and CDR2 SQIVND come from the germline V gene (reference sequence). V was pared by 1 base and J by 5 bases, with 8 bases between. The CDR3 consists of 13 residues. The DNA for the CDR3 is TGTGCCAGTAGTATAGGTCCCTCGGAGACCCAGTACTTC. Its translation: CASSIGPSETQYF.

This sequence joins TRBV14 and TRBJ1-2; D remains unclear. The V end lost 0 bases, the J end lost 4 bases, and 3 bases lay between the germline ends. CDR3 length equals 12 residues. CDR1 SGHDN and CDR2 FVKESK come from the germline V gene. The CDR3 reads CASSQDSYGYTF. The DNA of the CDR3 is TGTGCCAGCAGCCAAGACAGCTATGGCTACACCTTC.

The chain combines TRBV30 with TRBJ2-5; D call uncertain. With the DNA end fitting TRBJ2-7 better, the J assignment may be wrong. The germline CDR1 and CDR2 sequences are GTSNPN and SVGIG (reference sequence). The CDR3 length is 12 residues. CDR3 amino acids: CAWSAAPYEQYF. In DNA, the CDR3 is TGTGCCTGGAGCGCGGCCCCCTACGAGCAGTACTTC.

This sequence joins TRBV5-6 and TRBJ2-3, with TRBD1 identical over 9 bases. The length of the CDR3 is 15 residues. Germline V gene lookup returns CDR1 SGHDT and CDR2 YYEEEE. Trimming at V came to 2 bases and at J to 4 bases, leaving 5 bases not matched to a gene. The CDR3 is CASSLRDRDPDTQYF. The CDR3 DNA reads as TGTGCCAGCAGCTTAAGGGACAGGGACCCAGATACGCAGTATTTT.